The 30 T cell receptor beta chains reported below all come from one sample, sequenced in a study of CXCR3-negative and CXCR3-positive naive CD8 T cells (dated by TCRdb to about 2019). These receptors are not linked to any known antigen. Study-wide conclusions, independent of this receptor: Compared with CXCR3-negative naive cells, CXCR3-positive naive cells had TRB CDR3s with higher hydrophobicity (lower Kidera factor 4), lower energy, and higher strength and volume indices.

This sample was sequenced with a NextSeq 550. The Human TCR Profiling Kit (MiLaboratory) was used to make UMI-labeled 5' RACE TRB cDNA libraries. TCRdb reprocessed the raw reads; every CDR3 protein sequence is a single record, and DNA is not supplied. The sample table on file contains tens of thousands of distinct CDR3 sequences. Almost 0.55% of the sample is in the top ten clones. The sample was naive CXCR3+ CD8+ T cells from blood. Interpreted using the paper, the cell subset or site label stands for: CD45RO-CCR7+CD27+CD95- naive CD8+ T cells expressing CXCR3 (TNR3+). The receptor set was obtained from a human donor in good health. Some clones in this sample may be carry-over from other donors' samples.

The chain joins TRBV7-9 to TRBJ1-1; TCRdb's assignment of TRBD1 cannot be checked, as there is no DNA. This CDR3 comprises 14 residues. The V gene's germline CDR1 is SEHNR and CDR2 FQNEAQ (reference sequence). This chain's CDR3 is CASSSGTKNTEAFF.

V usage is TRBV27 and J usage is TRBJ2-2. CDR1 MNHEY and CDR2 SMNVEV come from the germline V gene (reference sequence). The CDR3 is 16 residues long. The CDR3 here is CASSFRKQGGTGELFF.

V and J are TRBV21-1 and TRBJ2-6. TRBV21-1 is given as a pseudogene. The CDR3 runs to 16 residues. The chain's CDR3 is CARQGSNFPGANVLTF.

The chain uses TRBV28 and TRBJ2-2; TCRdb picks TRBD1, but there is no DNA to check that call. Germline CDR1 is MDHEN and CDR2 is SYDVKM. The CDR3 totals 14 residues. CDR3 amino acids: CASRVIRDRAELFF. The whole variable domain, remainder taken from reference TRBV28 and TRBJ2-2, is DVKVTQSSRYLVKRTGEKVFLECVQDMDHENMFWYRQDPGLGLRLIYFSYDVKMKEKGDIPEGYSVSREKKERFSLILESASTNQTSMYLCASRVIRDRAELFFGEGSRLTVL.

This chain uses TRBV20-1 with TRBJ1-1; the TCRdb call, TRBD1, lacks DNA for checking. Germline V gives CDR1 DFQATT, CDR2 SNEGSKA (reference sequence). The CDR3 is 13 amino acids. The CDR3 region is CSARDQGDTEAFF.

The chain recombines TRBV12-3 or TRBV12-4 with TRBJ2-2; TCRdb gives TRBD1 as the D gene, but with no DNA this cannot be confirmed. The CDR3 extends over 13 amino acids. CDR3 sequence: CASRSRQAGELFF.

This chain uses TRBV7-9 with TRBJ2-3; TCRdb outputs TRBD1, but without DNA this stays unchecked. The CDR3 sequence is 12 residues long. Germline V gene sequence: CDR1 SEHNR, CDR2 FQNEAQ (reference sequence). CDR3 sequence: CASAGETDTQYF.

The rearrangement links TRBV28 to TRBJ2-2; there is no DNA to check the TCRdb D call of TRBD1. Germline CDR1 is MDHEN and CDR2 is SYDVKM. The CDR3 loop spans 16 amino acids. The CDR3 sequence is CASSFPGRENTGELFF.

The gene calls are TRBV29-1 and TRBJ2-1; the TRBD2 assignment by TCRdb is unverifiable without DNA. The germline V gene encodes CDR1 SQVTM and CDR2 ANQGSEA. This CDR3 has 13 residues. CDR3 in amino acids: CSVSTEDYNEQFF.

V and J are TRBV5-1 and TRBJ2-3; TCRdb names TRBD1, which stays unverified in the absence of DNA. This CDR3 is 16 amino acids long. CDR1 and CDR2 from the germline V gene are SGHRS and YFSETQ. The CDR3 sequence: CASSTGTRGNTDTQYF. Together with reference TRBV5-1 and TRBJ2-3, the CDR3 gives the full variable domain: KAGVTQTPRYLIKTRGQQVTLSCSPISGHRSVSWYQQTPGQGLQFLFEYFSETQRNKGNFPGRFSGRQFSNSRSEMNVSTLELGDSALYLCASSTGTRGNTDTQYFGPGTRLTVL.

The rearrangement joins TRBV5-6 to TRBJ2-1. The CDR3 spans 11 residues. Germline assignment: CDR1 SGHDT and CDR2 YYEEEE. This chain's CDR3 is CASSQVNEQFF.

The rearrangement joins TRBV14 to TRBJ2-7. This CDR3 is 15 amino acids long. CDR1 and CDR2 from the germline V gene are SGHDN and FVKESK. CDR3 residues: CASSQDPMASYEQYF.

This sequence joins TRBV6-1 and TRBJ1-1. Germline V gives CDR1 MNHNS, CDR2 SASEGT. The CDR3 is made up of 15 amino acids. The CDR3 sequence: CASSERGAAYPEAFF.

The chain combines TRBV5-1 with TRBJ2-3. Looked up from germline, CDR1 is SGHRS and CDR2 is YFSETQ. There are 14 residues in the CDR3. CDR3 residues: CASSLAYGTDTQYF.

The V gene is TRBV10-3, the J gene TRBJ2-3; TCRdb designates TRBD2, a call that cannot be tested without DNA. The CDR3 is 18 residues long. Per germline, CDR1 ENHRY and CDR2 SYGVKD. This CDR3 reads CAISELAGVRGRTDTQYF.

CDR3 sequence: CASSREVWETQYF. The chain is built from TRBV14 and TRBJ2-5; TCRdb reports TRBD2, a call that lacks DNA to check it against. This CDR3 is built from 13 residues. Looked up from germline, CDR1 is SGHDN and CDR2 is FVKESK. Filled out from reference TRBV14 and TRBJ2-5, the complete variable domain reads EAGVTQFPSHSVIEKGQTVTLRCDPISGHDNLYWYRRVMGKEIKFLLHFVKESKQDESGMPNNRFLAERTGGTYSTLKVQPAELEDSGVYFCASSREVWETQYFGPGTRLLVL.

The V gene is TRBV5-1, the J gene TRBJ2-3. The CDR3 is 15 residues long. Germline V lookup: CDR1 SGHRS, CDR2 YFSETQ. The CDR3 here is CASNSGQGGTDTQYF.

CDR3: CASSTRQGNTEAFF. This rearrangement joins TRBV5-5 to TRBJ1-1; TCRdb lists TRBD1, though no DNA is available to test this call. Germline-derived CDR1 and CDR2 are SGHKS and YYEKEE (reference sequence). This CDR3 comprises 14 residues.

The chain is built from TRBV19 and TRBJ2-7. Looked up from germline, CDR1 is LNHDA and CDR2 is SQIVND (reference sequence). The CDR3 contains 14 residues. CDR3 sequence reads: CASSSRLGSYEQYF.

The CDR3 sequence is CASSSPANYEQYF. This chain uses TRBV28 with TRBJ2-7; the TCRdb call, TRBD2, lacks DNA for checking. Germline CDR1 and CDR2: MDHEN and SYDVKM. This CDR3 is 13 amino acids long.

The chain combines TRBV6-5 with TRBJ2-3; TCRdb gives TRBD1 as the D gene, but with no DNA this cannot be confirmed. The germline gives CDR1 MNHEY, CDR2 SVGAGI. The CDR3 consists of 16 residues. The chain's CDR3 is CASSYSMGGVTDTQYF.

The chain joins TRBV7-7 to TRBJ2-1. The germline gives CDR1 SSHAT, CDR2 FNYEAQ (reference sequence). This CDR3 region has 16 residues. CDR3 protein: CASSLALGGSPDEQFF.

V usage is TRBV6-1 and J usage is TRBJ2-7; the D call from TCRdb, TRBD1, cannot be confirmed without DNA. The V gene's germline CDR1 is MNHNS and CDR2 SASEGT. CDR3 size: 14 residues. This CDR3 reads CASSPRTETYEQYF.

The rearrangement uses TRBV19 and TRBJ2-7; TCRdb returns TRBD1, unconfirmable since there is no DNA. The germline V gene encodes CDR1 LNHDA and CDR2 SQIVND (reference sequence). The CDR3 has 16 residues. CDR3 region: CASSPSGTPSSYEQYF.

Here the CDR3 reads CASSVTRFTEAFF. V is TRBV7-3 and J is TRBJ1-1. The CDR3 length is 13 residues. Germline CDR1 is SGHTA and CDR2 is FQGTGA. Combining the CDR3 with reference TRBV7-3 and TRBJ1-1 gives the whole variable domain GAGVSQTPSNKVTEKGKYVELRCDPISGHTALYWYRQSLGQGPEFLIYFQGTGAADDSGLPNDRFFAVRPEGSVSTLKIQRTERGDSAVYLCASSVTRFTEAFFGQGTRLTVV.

This chain connects TRBV6-6 to TRBJ2-1; as DNA is missing, the TRBD1 call by TCRdb cannot be tested. The CDR3 is 21 residues long. Germline CDR1 and CDR2: MNHNY and SVGAGI (reference sequence). The CDR3 loop is CASSYSPHGGTVSRRDNEQFF.

Here the CDR3 reads CASTRDGNSPLHF. The J gene is TRBJ1-6, the V gene TRBV25-1; TCRdb returns TRBD1, unconfirmable since there is no DNA. Germline CDR1 and CDR2: MGHDK and SYGVNS. CDR3 length equals 13 residues.

The chain has TRBV7-6 and TRBJ2-1; TCRdb outputs TRBD2, but without DNA this stays unchecked. Germline V CDR1 and CDR2: SGHVS, FNYEAQ. The CDR3 sequence is 17 residues long. The CDR3 here is CASSFSTGGTRINEQFF. Supplemented by reference TRBV7-6 and TRBJ2-1, the full variable domain reads GAGVSQSPRYKVTKRGQDVALRCDPISGHVSLYWYRQALGQGPEFLTYFNYEAQQDKSGLPNDRFSAERPEGSISTLTIQRTEQRDSAMYRCASSFSTGGTRINEQFFGPGTRLTVL.

This chain uses TRBV5-5 with TRBJ2-1. CDR3 length: 13 amino acids. Germline CDR1 and CDR2: SGHKS and YYEKEE (reference sequence). This CDR3 reads CASSLVENNEQFF.

The genes are TRBV10-3 and TRBJ1-4; TCRdb names TRBD1, which stays unverified in the absence of DNA. The CDR3 has 17 amino acids. Germline V CDR1 and CDR2: ENHRY, SYGVKD. The CDR3: CAISEQGQGAANEKLFF.